Below, one TCR beta chain is given with its context. Antigen: not known. The entry originates in a study of T cell repertoires in cytomegalovirus infection. In TCRdb, the reads were re-called with MiXCR into one record per CDR3 protein. Of about 830,000 distinct CDR3 sequences listed, approximately 32% are singletons. This CDR3 is built from 14 residues. CDR1 and CDR2 from the germline V gene are SGHNT and YENEEA. Trimming took 1 base from V and 8 from J, leaving 12 bases between them. This material consisted of cultured CD8+ T cells from PBMCs, taken from culture after CMV antigen stimulation. The chain is built from TRBV11-3 and TRBJ2-1; possible D gene TRBD1, 6 bases. This receptor was taken from a human donor in good health (CMV status not recorded). Some clones in this sample may be carry-over from other donors' samples. The CDR3 nucleotides are TGTGCCAGCAGCTTAGCGAGGGGGTTGGATGAGCAGTTCTTC. Translation: CASSLARGLDEQFF.